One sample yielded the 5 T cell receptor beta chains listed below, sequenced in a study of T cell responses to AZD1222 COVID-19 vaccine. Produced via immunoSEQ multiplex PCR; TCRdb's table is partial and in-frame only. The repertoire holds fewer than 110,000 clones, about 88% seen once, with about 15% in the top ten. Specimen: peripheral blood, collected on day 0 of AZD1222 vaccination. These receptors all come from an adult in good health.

The CDR3 nucleotides read TGTGCCAGCAGCCCAGGGGTTCGGCATAAGGGATACAATGAGCAGTTCTTC. It translates to CASSPGVRHKGYNEQFF. The V and J genes are TRBV14 and TRBJ2-1; the D gene is possibly TRBD1 (6 bases). V was clipped by 4 bases and J by 4 bases, with 20 bases between them. This CDR3 spans 17 amino acids. Germline loops: CDR1 SGHDN, CDR2 FVKESK.

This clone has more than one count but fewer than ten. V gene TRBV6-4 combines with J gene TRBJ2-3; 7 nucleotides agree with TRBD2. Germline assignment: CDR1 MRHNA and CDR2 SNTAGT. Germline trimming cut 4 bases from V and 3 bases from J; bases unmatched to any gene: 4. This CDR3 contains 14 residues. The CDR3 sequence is CASSARGSTDTQYF. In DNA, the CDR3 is TGTGCCAGCAGTGCTCGCGGGAGTACAGATACGCAGTATTTT.

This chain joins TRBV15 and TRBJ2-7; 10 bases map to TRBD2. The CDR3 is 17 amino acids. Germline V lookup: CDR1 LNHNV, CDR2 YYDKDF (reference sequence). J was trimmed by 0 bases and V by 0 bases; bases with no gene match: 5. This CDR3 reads CATSRDIGLAASYEQYF. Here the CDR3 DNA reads TGTGCCACCAGCAGAGACATAGGACTAGCGGCCTCCTACGAGCAGTACTTC.

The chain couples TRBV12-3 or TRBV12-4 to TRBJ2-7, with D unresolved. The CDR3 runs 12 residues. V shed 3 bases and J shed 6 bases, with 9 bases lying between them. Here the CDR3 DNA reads TGTGCCAGCAGTTTTGGAGAACTCGAGCAGTACTTC. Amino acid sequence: CASSFGELEQYF.

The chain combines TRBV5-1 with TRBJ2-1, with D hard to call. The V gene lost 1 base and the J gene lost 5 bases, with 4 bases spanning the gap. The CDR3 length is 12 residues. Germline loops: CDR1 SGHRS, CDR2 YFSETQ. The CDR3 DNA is TGCGCCAGCAGCTTGTGGGACAATGAGCAGTTCTTC. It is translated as CASSLWDNEQFF.